This T cell receptor (beta chain) derives from a study of low-dose radiotherapy and immunotherapy resistance in tumors. Study background: Treatment of Cohort 1 consisted of 0.5 Gy per fraction every 2 weeks, adding up to 6.5 Gy. A total of 13 Gy over 26 weeks was given to Cohort 2 as 1 Gy per fraction every two weeks. Patients were treated with intravenous nivolumab at 240 mg every two weeks and were also dosed with ipilimumab at 1 mg/kg every six weeks.

With a V-primer adapter and a constant-region primer, TCRs were amplified for about 20 PCR cycles. TCRdb re-analysed the reads in MiXCR, keeping a single row per CDR3 protein. This repertoire shows roughly 48,000 distinct CDR3 sequences, around 34% found once; its top ten account for around 8%. Regarding time point: after trial treatment. Treatment indicated: LDRT plus nivolumab, ipilimumab, low-dose cyclophosphamide and aspirin (RACIN trial). The patients who were eligible all carried advanced solid tumors that lacked tumor-infiltrating lymphocytes, meaning the tumors were TIL-negative. This clonotype was seen just once. CDR1 is DFQATT and CDR2 is SNEGSKA in the germline V gene (reference sequence). V was clipped by 0 bases and J by 6 bases, with 17 bases between them. This CDR3 contains 15 residues.

The sample in question was PBMCs, obtained after low-dose radiotherapy plus immunotherapy. The rearrangement joins TRBV20-1 to TRBJ2-5, with D uncertain. The source of this sequence is a male donor with rectosigmoid adenocarcinoma. CDR3 DNA sequence: TGCAGTGCTAGAGAGGCACCGCGTGTAGGGCAGACCCAGTACTTC. Protein: CSAREAPRVGQTQYF.